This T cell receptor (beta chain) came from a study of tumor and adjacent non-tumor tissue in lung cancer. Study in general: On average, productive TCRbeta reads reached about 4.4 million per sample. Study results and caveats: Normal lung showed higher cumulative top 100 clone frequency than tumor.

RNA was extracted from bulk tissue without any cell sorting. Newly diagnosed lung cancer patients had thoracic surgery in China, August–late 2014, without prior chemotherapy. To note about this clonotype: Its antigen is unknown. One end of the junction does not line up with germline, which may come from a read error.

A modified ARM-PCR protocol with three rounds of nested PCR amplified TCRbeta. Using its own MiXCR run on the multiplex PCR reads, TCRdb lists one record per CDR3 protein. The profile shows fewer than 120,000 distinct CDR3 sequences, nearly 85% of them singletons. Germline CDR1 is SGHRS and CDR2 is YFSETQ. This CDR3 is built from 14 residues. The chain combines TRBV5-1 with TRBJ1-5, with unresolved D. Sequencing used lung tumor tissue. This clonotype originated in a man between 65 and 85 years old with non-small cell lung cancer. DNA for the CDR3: TGTGCCATCAAACCGGATCATAGCAATCAGCCCCAGCATTTT. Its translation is CAIKPDHSNQPQHF. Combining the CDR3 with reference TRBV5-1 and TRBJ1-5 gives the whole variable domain KAGVTQTPRYLIKTRGQQVTLSCSPISGHRSVSWYQQTPGQGLQFLFEYFSETQRNKGNFPGRFSGRQFSNSRSEMNVSTLELGDSALYLCAIKPDHSNQPQHFGDGTRLSIL.